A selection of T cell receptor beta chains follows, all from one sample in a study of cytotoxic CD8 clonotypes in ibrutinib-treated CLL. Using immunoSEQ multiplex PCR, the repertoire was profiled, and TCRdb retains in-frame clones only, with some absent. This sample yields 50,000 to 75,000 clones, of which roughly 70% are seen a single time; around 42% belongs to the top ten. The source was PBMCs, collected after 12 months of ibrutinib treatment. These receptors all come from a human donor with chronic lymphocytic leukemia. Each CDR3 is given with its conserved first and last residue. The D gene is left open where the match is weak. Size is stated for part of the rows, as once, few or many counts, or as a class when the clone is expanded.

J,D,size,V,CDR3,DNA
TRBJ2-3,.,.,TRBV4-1,CASSPGSTDTQYF,TGCGCCAGCAGCCCCGGGTCCACAGATACGCAGTATTTT
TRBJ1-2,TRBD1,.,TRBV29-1,CSTTGYYGYTF,TGCAGCACGACAGGGTATTATGGCTACACCTTC
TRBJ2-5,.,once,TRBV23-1,CASSQQYETQYF,TGCGCCAGCAGTCAACAGTACGAGACCCAGTACTTC
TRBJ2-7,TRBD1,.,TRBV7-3,CASSLLGGAFEQYF,TGTGCCAGCAGCTTATTAGGGGGCGCGTTCGAGCAGTACTTC
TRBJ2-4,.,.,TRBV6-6,CASSYSQLLAKNIQYF,TGTGCCAGCAGTTACTCCCAGCTCCTAGCCAAAAACATTCAGTACTTC
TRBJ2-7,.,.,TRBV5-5,CASSFRDGSYEQYF,TGTGCCAGCAGCTTTAGGGACGGATCCTACGAGCAGTACTTC
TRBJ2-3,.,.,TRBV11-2,CATVRGSRTTDTQYF,TGTGCCACCGTCCGGGGGTCCCGCACCACAGATACGCAGTATTTT
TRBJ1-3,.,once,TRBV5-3,CARSATGTKGNTIYF,TGTGCCAGAAGCGCGACCGGGACAAAGGGAAACACCATATATTTT
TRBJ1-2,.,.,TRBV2,CASSESLQRRYTF,TGTGCCAGCAGTGAAAGTCTTCAGAGGCGCTACACCTTC
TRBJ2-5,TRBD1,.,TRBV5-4,CASSPRTGEETQYF,TGTGCCAGCAGCCCCCGGACAGGGGAAGAGACCCAGTACTTC
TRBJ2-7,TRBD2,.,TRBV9,CASSASGTSGDWESYEQYF,TGTGCCAGCAGCGCGTCCGGGACTAGCGGGGACTGGGAGTCCTACGAGCAGTACTTC
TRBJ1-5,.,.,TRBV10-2,CASLWRERNQPQHF,TGCGCCAGCCTTTGGCGCGAAAGAAATCAGCCCCAGCATTTT
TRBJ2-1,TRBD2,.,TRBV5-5,CASSPDGSGRRHEQFF,TGTGCCAGCAGCCCCGACGGGAGCGGGAGAAGGCATGAGCAGTTCTTC
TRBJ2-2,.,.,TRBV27,CASRLRDAANTGELFF,TGTGCCAGCAGGCTACGAGACGCAGCGAACACCGGGGAGCTGTTTTTT
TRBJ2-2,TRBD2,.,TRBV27,CATYGREANTGELFF,TGTGCCACCTACGGGAGGGAAGCGAACACCGGGGAGCTGTTTTTT
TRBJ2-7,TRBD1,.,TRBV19,CASTKPARGSSYEQYF,TGTGCCAGTACTAAACCCGCCAGGGGGTCGTCCTACGAGCAGTACTTC
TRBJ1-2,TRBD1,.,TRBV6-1,CASSEGPRDRAYGYTF,TGTGCCAGCAGTGAGGGCCCCCGGGACAGGGCCTATGGCTACACCTTC
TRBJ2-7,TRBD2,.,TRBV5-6,CASSPLDSGIYEQYF,TGTGCCAGCAGCCCCCTTGATAGCGGGATCTACGAGCAGTACTTC
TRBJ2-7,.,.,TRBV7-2,CASSSGVRSSYEQYF,TGTGCCAGCAGCTCGGGAGTGCGGAGCTCCTACGAGCAGTACTTC
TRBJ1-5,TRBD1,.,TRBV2,CASSEERAGGQPQHF,TGTGCCAGCAGTGAAGAGCGGGCAGGGGGTCAGCCCCAGCATTTT
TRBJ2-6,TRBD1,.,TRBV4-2,CASSQDWTGPSSGANVLTF,TGTGCCAGCAGCCAAGATTGGACAGGGCCTAGCTCTGGGGCCAACGTCCTGACTTTC
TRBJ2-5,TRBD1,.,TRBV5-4,CASSTQGARQTQYF,TGTGCCAGCAGTACCCAGGGGGCGCGGCAGACCCAGTACTTC
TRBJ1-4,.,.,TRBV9,CASSVGASNEKLFF,TGTGCCAGCAGCGTCGGGGCTTCTAATGAAAAACTGTTTTTT
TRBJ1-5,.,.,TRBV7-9,CASSLGPPGNQPQHF,TGTGCCAGCAGCCTGGGACCCCCGGGCAATCAGCCCCAGCATTTT
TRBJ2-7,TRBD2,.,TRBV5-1,CASSLGASGIEQYF,TGCGCCAGCAGCTTGGGAGCTAGCGGGATCGAGCAGTACTTC
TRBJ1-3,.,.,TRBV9,CASSVVSSGNTIYF,TGTGCCAGCAGCGTAGTCAGCTCTGGAAACACCATATATTTT
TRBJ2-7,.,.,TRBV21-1,CASSGLTSYEQYF,TGTGCCAGCAGCGGGCTCACCTCCTACGAGCAGTACTTC
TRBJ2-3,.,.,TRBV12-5,CASGLCFSLGTLKLDTQYF,TGTGCTAGTGGTTTGTGTTTTAGCTTGGGGACCTTAAAACTTGATACGCAGTATTTT
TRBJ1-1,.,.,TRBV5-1,CASSLLGHLNTEAFF,TGCGCCAGCAGCTTGTTGGGACACTTGAACACTGAAGCTTTCTTT
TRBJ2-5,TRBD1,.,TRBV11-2,CASSSSTGSQETQYF,TGTGCCAGCAGCTCTTCGACAGGGTCCCAAGAGACCCAGTACTTC
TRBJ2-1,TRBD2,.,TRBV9,CASSRRPGLAGHRTYNEQFF,TGTGCCAGCAGCAGACGACCGGGACTAGCGGGACATAGAACCTACAATGAGCAGTTCTTC
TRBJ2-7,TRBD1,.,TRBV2,CASSARTGNSYEQYF,TGTGCCAGCAGCGCCCGGACAGGGAACTCCTACGAGCAGTACTTC
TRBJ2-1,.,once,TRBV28,CASSYLADWDEQFF,TGTGCCAGCAGTTACCTAGCCGACTGGGATGAGCAGTTCTTC
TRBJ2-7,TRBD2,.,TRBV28,CASSPFIAGGHYEQYF,TGTGCCAGCAGTCCCTTTATAGCGGGGGGGCACTACGAGCAGTACTTC
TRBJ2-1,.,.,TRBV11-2,CASSFRPMNYNEQFF,TGTGCCAGCAGCTTTAGACCGATGAACTACAATGAGCAGTTCTTC
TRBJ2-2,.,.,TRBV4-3,CASSQIGMGLGTGELFF,TGCGCCAGCAGCCAAATAGGGATGGGCCTTGGCACCGGGGAGCTGTTTTTT
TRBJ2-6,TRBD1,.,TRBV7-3,CASSPFSGQGTGANVLTF,TGTGCCAGCAGCCCCTTCTCCGGACAGGGGACTGGGGCCAACGTCCTGACTTTC
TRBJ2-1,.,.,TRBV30,CAWIGSSYNEQFF,TGTGCCTGGATTGGGAGCTCCTACAATGAGCAGTTCTTC
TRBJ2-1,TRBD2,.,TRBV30,CAWRTSARNEQFF,TGTGCCTGGAGGACTAGCGCACGCAATGAGCAGTTCTTC
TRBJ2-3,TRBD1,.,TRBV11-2,CASSSNGQGAGDTQYF,TGTGCCAGCAGCTCCAACGGACAGGGGGCAGGCGATACGCAGTATTTT
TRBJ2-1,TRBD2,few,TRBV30,CAWSVGRLAGLYNEQFF,TGTGCCTGGAGTGTAGGGAGACTAGCGGGGCTCTACAATGAGCAGTTCTTC
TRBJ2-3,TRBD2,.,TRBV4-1,CASSQVLAGMITDTQYF,TGCGCCAGCAGCCAAGTTCTAGCGGGAATGATTACAGATACGCAGTATTTT
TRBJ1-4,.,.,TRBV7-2,CASTKVSGPNEKLFF,TGTGCCAGCACCAAGGTCTCTGGCCCGAATGAAAAACTGTTTTTT
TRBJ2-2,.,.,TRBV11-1,CASSNRASATGELFF,TGTGCCAGCAGCAATAGGGCCTCAGCTACCGGGGAGCTGTTTTTT
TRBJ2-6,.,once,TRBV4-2,CASSQVGGSGANVLTF,TGTGCCAGCAGCCAAGTAGGAGGATCTGGGGCCAACGTCCTGACTTTC
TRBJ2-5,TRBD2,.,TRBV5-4,CASSSGLAGSIQETQYF,TGTGCCAGCAGCTCCGGACTAGCGGGTTCAATCCAAGAGACCCAGTACTTC
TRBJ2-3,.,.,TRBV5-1,CASSLEGQPGRAQYF,TGCGCCAGCAGCTTGGAGGGCCAACCCGGACGGGCGCAGTATTTT
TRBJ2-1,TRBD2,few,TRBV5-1,CASSLVAGGPSNEQFF,TGCGCCAGCAGCTTGGTGGCGGGAGGGCCGTCCAATGAGCAGTTCTTC
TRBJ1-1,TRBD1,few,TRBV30,CAWSGPGTGASEGTEAFF,TGTGCCTGGAGTGGACCAGGGACAGGGGCGAGTGAGGGCACTGAAGCTTTCTTT
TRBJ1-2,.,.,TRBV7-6,CASSLQPIWGSSYGYTF,TGTGCCAGCAGCTTACAACCTATTTGGGGGAGCTCCTATGGCTACACCTTC
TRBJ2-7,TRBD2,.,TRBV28,CASSIISSGRLYEQYF,TGTGCCAGCAGTATAATATCTAGCGGGAGGCTATACGAGCAGTACTTC
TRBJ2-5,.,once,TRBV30,CAWSYDRAGGTQYF,TGTGCCTGGAGCTATGACAGGGCGGGGGGGACCCAGTACTTC
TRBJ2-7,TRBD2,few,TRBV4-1,CASSARTSREQYF,TGCGCCAGCAGCGCCAGGACTAGCCGCGAGCAGTACTTC
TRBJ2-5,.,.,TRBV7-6,CASSLGAGPQETQYF,TGTGCCAGCAGCTTAGGGGCAGGCCCACAAGAGACCCAGTACTTC
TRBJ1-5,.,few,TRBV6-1,CASSFEGRQPQHF,TGTGCCAGCAGTTTTGAGGGACGTCAGCCCCAGCATTTT
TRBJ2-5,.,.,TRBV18,CASSPFESETQYF,TGTGCCAGCTCACCATTCGAGTCAGAGACCCAGTACTTC
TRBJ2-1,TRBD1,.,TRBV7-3,CASSRGTGGSEQFF,TGTGCCAGCAGCCGAGGGACAGGGGGAAGTGAGCAGTTCTTC
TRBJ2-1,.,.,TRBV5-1,CASSFEAVPYNEQFF,TGCGCCAGCAGCTTCGAAGCTGTCCCTTACAATGAGCAGTTCTTC
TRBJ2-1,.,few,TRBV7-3,CASSLMGGLYNEQFF,TGTGCCAGCAGCTTAATGGGGGGACTCTACAATGAGCAGTTCTTC